The 32 T cell receptor beta chains below were found in one sample sequenced in a study of patients and donors after allogeneic stem cell transplantation. One entry per CDR3 protein, called by TCRdb with MiXCR from the RT-PCR reads. The table has some 960,000 distinct CDR3 sequences, roughly 17% seen once. The sample taken for sequencing was blood, either unsorted or a sorted T cell fraction (not recorded which). The receptors here all came from a human donor who was either an allogeneic HSCT recipient or a stem cell or donor lymphocyte infusion donor (not recorded which). It is not recorded whose cells these are; they may come from a transplant donor.

This sequence joins TRBV9 and TRBJ2-2, with D uncertain. This CDR3 is 14 amino acids long. CDR1 and CDR2 (germline): SGDLS, YYNGEE. V gave up 4 bases and J gave up 0 bases, with 7 bases separating them. The CDR3 region is CASSSLANTGELFF. The CDR3 nucleotides are TGTGCCAGCAGCTCCCTGGCGAACACCGGGGAGCTGTTTTTT. The complete variable domain, with remaining parts taken from reference TRBV9 and TRBJ2-2, reads DSGVTQTPKHLITATGQRVTLRCSPRSGDLSVYWYQQSLDQGLQFLIQYYNGEERAKGNILERFSAQQFPDLHSELNLSSLELGDSALYFCASSSLANTGELFFGEGSRLTVL.

Details on this clonotype: A read error may produce the germline difference seen at one junction end. This chain links TRBV19 with TRBJ1-3; 8 bases are shared with TRBD1. Germline loops: CDR1 LNHDA, CDR2 SQIVND (reference sequence). There are 16 residues in the CDR3. The CDR3: CAISIGQGSSGNTIYF. CDR3 DNA: TGTGCCATTAGTATCGGACAGGGAAGCTCTGGAAACACCATATATTTT.

Note on this clonotype: A read error may account for a junction end that differs from germline. The V gene is TRBV12-3 or TRBV12-4, the J gene TRBJ1-2, with no clear D. The CDR3 contains 9 residues. Here the CDR3 DNA reads TGTGCCACCAGTTATGGCTACACCTTC. Amino acid sequence: CATSYGYTF.

This chain connects TRBV5-1 to TRBJ2-1; D unclear. V was pared by 4 bases and J by 5 bases, with 13 bases between. The CDR3 is 14 residues long. Germline-derived CDR1 and CDR2 are SGHRS and YFSETQ. The CDR3 sequence is CASSGDGRHNEQFF. In DNA, the CDR3 is TGCGCCAGCAGCGGCGACGGACGTCACAATGAGCAGTTCTTC.

This chain links TRBV20-1 with TRBJ2-1; D is unresolved. There are 11 residues in the CDR3. Germline V gene data show CDR1 as DFQATT and CDR2 as SNEGSKA (reference sequence). The germline V and J ends were trimmed by 2 bases and 5 bases, with 4 bases remaining between them. CDR3 nucleotides: TGCAGTGCTAGATGGGACAATGAGCAGTTCTTC. Its translation: CSARWDNEQFF.

This clonotype was seen only a few times. V gene TRBV12-3 or TRBV12-4 combines with J gene TRBJ2-7; TRBD1 agrees at 12 bases. Trimming took 6 bases from V and 6 from J; bases not matched to a gene: 9. The CDR3 is made up of 15 amino acids. The CDR3 reads CASSQVRDRGLEQYF. The DNA of the CDR3 is TGTGCCAGCAGCCAAGTCCGGGACAGGGGGCTCGAGCAGTACTTC.

This chain joins TRBV3-1 and TRBJ2-5; D remains ambiguous. Germline CDR1 and CDR2: LGHDT and YNNKEL (reference sequence). The V end lost 2 bases, the J end lost 2 bases, and 9 bases lay between the germline ends. The CDR3 totals 14 residues. The CDR3 reads CASSQTVRQETQYF. The CDR3 region has the DNA TGTGCCAGCAGCCAAACGGTCCGGCAAGAGACCCAGTACTTC.

The chain employs TRBV19 and TRBJ2-1, with 7 bases aligning to TRBD1. Per the germline V gene, CDR1 is LNHDA and CDR2 is SQIVND (reference sequence). CDR3 size: 17 residues. Losses at the gene ends were 3 bases for V and 3 bases for J; bases not matched to a gene: 11. Here the CDR3 reads CASSIPIDRVRYNEQFF. The CDR3 DNA is TGTGCCAGTAGTATCCCGATAGACAGGGTTCGCTACAATGAGCAGTTCTTC.

The chain has TRBV6-2 or TRBV6-3 and TRBJ2-7; no reliable D call. CDR1 MNHEY and CDR2 SVGEGT come from the germline V gene. CDR3 size: 12 residues. The germline V and J ends were trimmed by 7 bases and 6 bases, with 13 bases remaining between them. This chain's CDR3 is CASISRSREQYF. In DNA, the CDR3 is TGTGCCAGCATCTCTCGTTCGCGCGAGCAGTACTTC.

V usage is TRBV7-9 and J usage is TRBJ2-3; TRBD2 matches 10 bases. CDR1 is SEHNR and CDR2 is FQNEAQ in the germline V gene (reference sequence). The CDR3 spans 15 residues. The ends lost 5 bases at V and 4 bases at J; junction bases unmatched: 6. The CDR3 nucleotides are TGTGCCAGCAGCCCCAATCTAGCGGGAGCAGATACGCAGTATTTT. Protein product: CASSPNLAGADTQYF.

This clonotype came up many times. The chain joins TRBV12-3 or TRBV12-4 to TRBJ1-6; no reliable D call. CDR3 length equals 14 residues. The V end lost 3 bases, the J end lost 7 bases, and 10 bases lay between the germline ends. CDR3 in amino acids: CASSFRVTNSPLHF. In DNA, the CDR3 is TGTGCCAGCAGTTTCCGGGTGACGAATTCACCCCTCCACTTT.

This clonotype was seen only a few times. V and J are TRBV29-1 and TRBJ2-3, with 9 bases lining up with TRBD2. The CDR3 consists of 16 residues. Germline V gene sequence: CDR1 SQVTM, CDR2 ANQGSEA. V dropped 0 bases and J dropped 3; count of bases not matched to a gene: 7. The CDR3 nucleotides are TGCAGCGTTGAAGAGTCGGCTAGCGGGAAGACAGATACGCAGTATTTT. Its translation is CSVEESASGKTDTQYF.

The chain combines TRBV19 with TRBJ2-1; TRBD2 is a possible D gene (6 bases). The CDR3 extends over 17 amino acids. Trimming stripped 1 base from V and 0 bases from J, with 13 bases between. CDR1 is LNHDA and CDR2 is SQIVND in the germline V gene (reference sequence). This CDR3 is CASSIGQGLSSYNEQFF. CDR3 nucleotide sequence: TGTGCCAGTAGTATAGGCCAGGGACTGAGCTCCTACAATGAGCAGTTCTTC.

This clonotype was seen a handful of times. The J gene is TRBJ1-1, the V gene TRBV5-1; TRBD1 agrees at 8 bases. The ends lost 7 bases at V and 2 bases at J; junction bases unmatched: 7. CDR3 length equals 14 residues. Germline values: CDR1 SGHRS, CDR2 YFSETQ. Here the CDR3 reads CASGTGRLNTEAFF. CDR3 coding DNA: TGCGCCAGCGGGACAGGAAGACTAAACACTGAAGCTTTCTTT.

This clonotype was detected many times. The chain employs TRBV12-3 or TRBV12-4 and TRBJ2-7, with a weak D call TRBD2 (5 bases). With 3 bases removed from V and 5 bases from J, the gap between germline ends came to 8 bases. The CDR3 extends over 12 amino acids. CDR3 amino acids: CASSLEVNEQYF. For the CDR3, the DNA is TGTGCCAGCAGTTTGGAGGTAAACGAGCAGTACTTC.

This clonotype was seen only a few times. V usage is TRBV10-3 and J usage is TRBJ2-5; 13 nucleotides line up with TRBD2. This CDR3 region has 16 residues. The ends lost 4 bases at V and 4 bases at J; junction bases unmatched: 6. CDR1 ENHRY and CDR2 SYGVKD come from the germline V gene. The CDR3: CAISGRTSGSGETQYF. The CDR3, as DNA: TGTGCCATCAGTGGGCGGACTAGCGGGAGCGGAGAGACCCAGTACTTC.

The chain uses TRBV27 and TRBJ2-7; D uncertain. Trimming removed 3 bases from V and 1 base from J, with 13 bases in between. CDR3 length: 15 amino acids. CDR1 is MNHEY, CDR2 SMNVEV, per germline (reference sequence). The CDR3 sequence: CASSFTRLGSYEQYF. As DNA, the CDR3 is TGTGCCAGCAGTTTTACCCGACTCGGATCCTACGAGCAGTACTTC.

A word on this clonotype: At one end the junction does not follow the germline gene, possibly because of a read error. This chain joins TRBV11-2 and TRBJ1-2; D is ambiguous. This CDR3 has 12 residues. Germline assignment: CDR1 SGHAT and CDR2 FQNNGV. This chain's CDR3 is CASSVEDYGYTF. CDR3 sequence (DNA): TGTGCCAGCAGCGTAGAGGACTATGGCTACACCTTC.

V and J are TRBV7-8 and TRBJ2-3; D is undetermined. CDR1 SGHVS and CDR2 FQNEAQ come from the germline V gene. The CDR3 has 13 amino acids. V lost 2 bases and J 6 bases, leaving 9 bases between the germline ends. CDR3 sequence (DNA): TGTGCCAGCAGCTTAAGACCTGCGGATACGCAGTATTTT. Translated, it gives CASSLRPADTQYF.

The genes are TRBV3-1 and TRBJ2-7; possible D gene TRBD2, 5 bases. The germline gives CDR1 LGHDT, CDR2 YNNKEL (reference sequence). CDR3 length: 16 residues. Trimming removed 4 bases at V and 0 bases at J, with 16 bases between. In DNA form, the CDR3 reads TGTGCCAGCAGCCCCAGCCCGGACTTGAGCTCCTACGAGCAGTACTTC. Its translation is CASSPSPDLSSYEQYF.

The chain couples TRBV20-1 to TRBJ1-1; 8 bases align to TRBD1. J was trimmed by 5 bases and V by 6 bases; bases with no gene match: 8. The CDR3 is 13 amino acids. From germline, CDR1 is DFQATT and CDR2 SNEGSKA (reference sequence). The DNA for the CDR3 is TGCAGTGCGCTTGACAGGGGCCCGACTGAAGCTTTCTTT. Its translation: CSALDRGPTEAFF.

The genes are TRBV14 and TRBJ1-5; TRBD1 is a possible D gene (5 bases). Germline V gene data show CDR1 as SGHDN and CDR2 as FVKESK. V was trimmed by 2 bases and J by 4 bases, leaving 9 bases between them. The CDR3 spans 14 residues. CDR3 in amino acids: CASSQFDRNQPQHF. The DNA for the CDR3 is TGTGCCAGCAGCCAATTTGACAGAAATCAGCCCCAGCATTTT.

The V call is TRBV9, the J call TRBJ2-2; D might be TRBD2 (6 bases). V lost 3 bases and J lost 7, with 22 bases in between. Germline lookup yields CDR1 SGDLS and CDR2 YYNGEE. This CDR3 region has 17 residues. For the CDR3, the DNA is TGTGCCAGCAGCGCATCATTGGGGAGGCCTGGGGACGGGGAGCTGTTTTTT. It yields the protein CASSASLGRPGDGELFF.

This clonotype was observed a handful of times. This chain links TRBV6-1 with TRBJ1-2; TRBD1 agrees at 7 bases. V gave up 7 bases and J gave up 1 base; unmatched junction bases: 6. The CDR3 loop spans 14 amino acids. The germline CDR1 and CDR2 sequences are MNHNS and SASEGT. The CDR3 coding sequence is TGTGCCAGCATTGCGGGACAGCATAACTATGGCTACACCTTC. This gives the protein CASIAGQHNYGYTF.

The chain combines TRBV10-3 with TRBJ1-3; tentatively, D is TRBD1 (5 bases). The germline V gene has CDR1 ENHRY and CDR2 SYGVKD. The V gene lost 3 bases and the J gene lost 0 bases, with 18 bases spanning the gap. The length of the CDR3 is 18 residues. In nucleotides, the CDR3 is TGTGCCATCAGTGAAGTGGGGAGGGGACGAAACTCTGGAAACACCATATATTTT. Amino acids: CAISEVGRGRNSGNTIYF.

This chain uses TRBV6-5 with TRBJ1-4; perhaps TRBD1 as D (6 bases). This CDR3 is 15 amino acids long. The germline gives CDR1 MNHEY, CDR2 SVGAGI. The V end was cut by 2 bases, the J end by 7 bases, with 14 bases between. The CDR3: CASSYNRDRGEKLFF. CDR3 DNA sequence: TGTGCCAGCAGTTACAACAGGGACCGAGGTGAAAAACTGTTTTTT.

The chain joins TRBV5-1 to TRBJ1-4; TRBD1 agrees at 7 bases. This CDR3 comprises 15 residues. The trim removed 3 bases at V and 3 bases at J, leaving 5 bases unmatched. CDR1 SGHRS and CDR2 YFSETQ come from the germline V gene. Written as DNA, the CDR3 is TGCGCCAGCAGCTCCTACAGGGGATCTAATGAAAAACTGTTTTTT. This codes for CASSSYRGSNEKLFF.

The V call is TRBV5-1, the J call TRBJ1-4, with D possibly TRBD1 on 6 matching bases. The CDR3 extends over 14 amino acids. Trimming removed 3 bases from V and 8 bases from J, with 14 bases in between. The V gene's germline CDR1 is SGHRS and CDR2 YFSETQ. The CDR3 nucleotides read TGCGCCAGCAGCTCCGGAGGGACATCCGAAAAACTGTTTTTT. Amino acids: CASSSGGTSEKLFF.

V usage is TRBV18 and J usage is TRBJ1-6; a possible D gene is TRBD1 (6 bases). V gave up 6 bases and J gave up 10 bases, with 16 bases separating them. Germline values: CDR1 KGHSH, CDR2 LQKENI. This CDR3 is built from 14 residues. The CDR3: CASSQGLENSPLHF. The CDR3 region has the DNA TGTGCCAGCTCTCAGGGGTTAGAGAACTCACCCCTCCACTTT.

The chain couples TRBV24-1 to TRBJ2-3; 10 bases line up with TRBD1. The CDR3 is 17 amino acids. The J segment lost 0 bases and the V segment lost 3 bases, leaving 5 bases of the junction unmatched. Germline CDR1 KGHDR, CDR2 SFDVKD. The CDR3 DNA reads TGTGCCACCAGTGATCTTCCGGGACAGGGGAGCACAGATACGCAGTATTTT. It encodes CATSDLPGQGSTDTQYF.

The chain couples TRBV12-3 or TRBV12-4 to TRBJ2-2; 7 positions match TRBD1. CDR3 size: 13 residues. Unmatched junction bases numbered 5, after V lost 7 bases and J lost 6 bases. The CDR3 loop is CASTETGAGELFF. CDR3 nucleotides: TGTGCCAGCACCGAAACAGGGGCCGGGGAGCTGTTTTTT.

This clonotype occurred a few times. The chain combines TRBV20-1 with TRBJ1-2; D may be TRBD1 (5 bases). Trimming took 5 bases from V and 8 from J, leaving 18 bases between them. The germline CDR1 and CDR2 sequences are DFQATT and SNEGSKA (reference sequence). The CDR3 loop spans 13 amino acids. The CDR3 here is CSAWDSASGGYTF. CDR3 bases: TGCAGTGCTTGGGACTCCGCTTCGGGCGGCTACACCTTC.